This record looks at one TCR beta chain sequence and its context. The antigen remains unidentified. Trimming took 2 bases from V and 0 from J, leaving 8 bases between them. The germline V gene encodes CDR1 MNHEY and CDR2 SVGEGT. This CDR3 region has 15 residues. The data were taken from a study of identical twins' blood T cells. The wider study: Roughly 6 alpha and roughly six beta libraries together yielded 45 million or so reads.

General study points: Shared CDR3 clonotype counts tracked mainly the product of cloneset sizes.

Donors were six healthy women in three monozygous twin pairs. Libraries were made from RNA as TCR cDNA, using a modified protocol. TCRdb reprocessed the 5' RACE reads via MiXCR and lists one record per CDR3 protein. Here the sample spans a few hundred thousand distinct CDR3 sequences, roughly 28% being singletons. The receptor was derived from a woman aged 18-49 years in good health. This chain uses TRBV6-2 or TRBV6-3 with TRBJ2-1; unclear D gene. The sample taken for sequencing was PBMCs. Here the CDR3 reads CASSYGPGSYNEQFF. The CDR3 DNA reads TGTGCCAGCAGTTACGGGCCAGGCTCCTACAATGAGCAGTTCTTC.